These T cell receptor beta chains were read from a single sample in a study of T cell responses to AZD1222 COVID-19 vaccine. This table comes from immunoSEQ multiplex PCR, and its TCRdb copy is limited to in-frame clones, with some not included. Here the sample spans about 110,000 clones, under 95% being singletons. Sequenced here: peripheral blood, sampled on day 0 of AZD1222 vaccination. The receptors shown here come from an adult in good health. CDR3s include the opening cysteine and the closing phenylalanine or tryptophan. The order of the fields is V gene, clone size, D gene, J gene, CDR3 protein, CDR3 DNA. A D gene is named only where the DNA matches it firmly. Clone size is given for some rows only: seen once, a few or many times, or a class if the clone is expanded.

v_call: TRBV28
clone_size: once
d_call: -
j_call: TRBJ1-2
cdr3_aa: CASSGVVNYGYTF
cdr3_nt: TGTGCCAGCAGTGGGGTCGTAAACTATGGCTACACCTTC

v_call: TRBV5-4
clone_size: -
d_call: -
j_call: TRBJ1-1
cdr3_aa: CASSLAGSRNTEAFF
cdr3_nt: TGTGCCAGCAGCTTGGCCGGTTCTCGTAACACTGAAGCTTTCTTT

v_call: TRBV12-3/TRBV12-4
clone_size: -
d_call: -
j_call: TRBJ2-7
cdr3_aa: CASSFGRSEQYF
cdr3_nt: TGTGCCAGCAGTTTCGGCCGCTCCGAGCAGTACTTC

v_call: TRBV28
clone_size: -
d_call: TRBD1
j_call: TRBJ1-1
cdr3_aa: CASSPGQASEAFF
cdr3_nt: TGTGCCAGCAGCCCGGGACAGGCGTCTGAAGCTTTCTTT

v_call: TRBV9
clone_size: -
d_call: -
j_call: TRBJ2-5
cdr3_aa: CASSVRGGAGETQYF
cdr3_nt: TGTGCCAGCAGCGTAAGAGGGGGGGCGGGTGAGACCCAGTACTTC

v_call: TRBV4-1
clone_size: -
d_call: -
j_call: TRBJ1-6
cdr3_aa: CASSQDFIGSPLHF
cdr3_nt: TGCGCCAGCAGCCAAGACTTCATTGGGTCACCCCTCCACTTT

v_call: TRBV11-1
clone_size: -
d_call: -
j_call: TRBJ1-1
cdr3_aa: CASSLTGSRTEAFF
cdr3_nt: TGTGCCAGCAGCTTAACAGGGTCGAGGACTGAAGCTTTCTTT

v_call: TRBV28
clone_size: -
d_call: -
j_call: TRBJ1-4
cdr3_aa: CASSFEGPLNEKLFF
cdr3_nt: TGTGCCAGCAGTTTCGAGGGCCCGCTTAATGAAAAACTGTTTTTT

v_call: TRBV3-1/TRBV3-2
clone_size: -
d_call: TRBD1
j_call: TRBJ1-2
cdr3_aa: CASSQSDREDGYTF
cdr3_nt: TGTGCCAGCAGCCAATCTGACAGGGAGGATGGCTACACCTTC

v_call: TRBV6-5
clone_size: -
d_call: -
j_call: TRBJ2-2
cdr3_aa: CASNERANTGELFF
cdr3_nt: TGTGCCAGCAACGAGCGGGCGAACACCGGGGAGCTGTTTTTT

v_call: TRBV7-9
clone_size: -
d_call: TRBD1
j_call: TRBJ2-7
cdr3_aa: CASSGTGTSYEQYF
cdr3_nt: TGTGCCAGCAGCGGGACAGGAACCTCCTACGAGCAGTACTTC

v_call: TRBV30
clone_size: -
d_call: -
j_call: TRBJ1-1
cdr3_aa: CAWKVLLNTEAFF
cdr3_nt: TGTGCCTGGAAGGTCTTACTGAACACTGAAGCTTTCTTT

v_call: TRBV6-2/TRBV6-3
clone_size: -
d_call: -
j_call: TRBJ1-4
cdr3_aa: CASSYSYDVGYNEKLFF
cdr3_nt: TGTGCCAGCAGTTACTCGTACGATGTGGGGTATAATGAAAAACTGTTTTTT

v_call: TRBV6-5
clone_size: once
d_call: TRBD1
j_call: TRBJ1-1
cdr3_aa: CASRRPGTGLAFF
cdr3_nt: TGTGCCAGCAGACGTCCCGGGACAGGTCTGGCTTTCTTT

v_call: TRBV15
clone_size: -
d_call: -
j_call: TRBJ1-1
cdr3_aa: CATSRETGTNTEAFF
cdr3_nt: TGTGCCACCAGCAGAGAAACAGGGACAAACACTGAAGCTTTCTTT

v_call: TRBV9
clone_size: -
d_call: TRBD1
j_call: TRBJ2-7
cdr3_aa: CASGTGGPEQYF
cdr3_nt: TGTGCCAGTGGGACAGGCGGTCCCGAGCAGTACTTC

v_call: TRBV12-3/TRBV12-4
clone_size: -
d_call: -
j_call: TRBJ1-2
cdr3_aa: CASSPRRGYTF
cdr3_nt: TGTGCCAGCAGTCCCCGCAGGGGCTACACCTTC

v_call: TRBV3-1/TRBV3-2
clone_size: -
d_call: TRBD1
j_call: TRBJ2-7
cdr3_aa: CASSQEDRSLYEQYF
cdr3_nt: TGTGCCAGCAGCCAAGAGGACAGGTCTCTCTACGAGCAGTACTTC

v_call: TRBV7-9
clone_size: -
d_call: -
j_call: TRBJ1-2
cdr3_aa: CASSPSGRGVGGYTF
cdr3_nt: TGTGCCAGCAGCCCTTCGGGCAGGGGAGTAGGGGGCTACACCTTC

v_call: TRBV10-1
clone_size: once
d_call: -
j_call: TRBJ1-6
cdr3_aa: CASRQDYNSPLHF
cdr3_nt: TGCGCCAGCAGACAGGACTATAATTCACCCCTCCACTTT

v_call: TRBV11-3
clone_size: -
d_call: -
j_call: TRBJ1-2
cdr3_aa: CASSPDTGGYTF
cdr3_nt: TGTGCCAGCAGCCCCGACACGGGTGGCTACACCTTC

v_call: TRBV3-1/TRBV3-2
clone_size: -
d_call: -
j_call: TRBJ1-2
cdr3_aa: CASSQDRQGNYGYTF
cdr3_nt: TGTGCCAGCAGCCAAGATAGGCAGGGAAACTATGGCTACACCTTC

v_call: TRBV2
clone_size: -
d_call: TRBD2
j_call: TRBJ2-7
cdr3_aa: CASSEALTSGYEQYF
cdr3_nt: TGTGCCAGCAGTGAAGCGCTCACTAGCGGCTACGAGCAGTACTTC

v_call: TRBV6-4
clone_size: -
d_call: -
j_call: TRBJ1-1
cdr3_aa: CASSFQEGSTEAFF
cdr3_nt: TGTGCCAGCAGTTTCCAGGAGGGTAGCACTGAAGCTTTCTTT

v_call: TRBV6-6
clone_size: -
d_call: -
j_call: TRBJ2-1
cdr3_aa: CASTLDNEQFF
cdr3_nt: TGTGCCAGCACCTTGGACAATGAGCAGTTCTTC

v_call: TRBV5-1
clone_size: -
d_call: -
j_call: TRBJ1-1
cdr3_aa: CASSFTRGSEAFF
cdr3_nt: TGCGCCAGCAGCTTTACCCGGGGATCCGAAGCTTTCTTT

v_call: TRBV7-2
clone_size: few
d_call: -
j_call: TRBJ2-3
cdr3_aa: CASSLASLASDTQYF
cdr3_nt: TGTGCCAGCAGCTTAGCCTCTCTCGCTTCAGATACGCAGTATTTT

v_call: TRBV6-2/TRBV6-3
clone_size: -
d_call: TRBD2
j_call: TRBJ2-7
cdr3_aa: CASSSPRTSIHEQYF
cdr3_nt: TGTGCCAGCAGCAGCCCTAGGACTAGCATACACGAGCAGTACTTC

v_call: TRBV3-1/TRBV3-2
clone_size: -
d_call: TRBD2
j_call: TRBJ2-2
cdr3_aa: CASSQGLAVTGELFF
cdr3_nt: TGTGCCAGCAGCCAGGGACTAGCGGTCACCGGGGAGCTGTTTTTT

v_call: TRBV5-1
clone_size: -
d_call: TRBD1
j_call: TRBJ1-3
cdr3_aa: CASSEDRGNTIYF
cdr3_nt: TGCGCCAGCAGCGAGGACAGGGGAAACACCATATATTTT